Each of the 23 T cell receptor beta chains below was sequenced from the same sample in a study of read filtering for tumor transcriptome and immune sequencing. Molecular barcoded adaptors covering alpha/delta and beta/gamma chains were used on 400 to 450 ng RNA. Using its own MiXCR run on the reads, TCRdb lists one record per CDR3 protein. The sample lists about 39,000 distinct CDR3 sequences; around 15% were seen once. The sequencing input was a population of CD138-negative cells sorted from bone marrow. Source of these receptors: a donor aged 40 or over with multiple myeloma.

This clonotype was recorded many times. The chain joins TRBV11-2 to TRBJ2-3, with D uncertain. Trimming stripped 1 base from V and 0 bases from J, with 8 bases between. This CDR3 has 15 amino acids. Germline loops: CDR1 SGHAT, CDR2 FQNNGV. Here the CDR3 DNA reads TGTGCCAGCAGCTTAGTTAGGCAGAGCACAGATACGCAGTATTTT. Translation: CASSLVRQSTDTQYF.

V and J are TRBV12-3 or TRBV12-4 and TRBJ2-7, with D maybe TRBD2 (5 bases). CDR3 length equals 14 residues. The V end lost 6 bases, the J end lost 2 bases, and 14 bases lay between the germline ends. The CDR3 here is CASSRRTGAYEQYF. CDR3 nucleotides: TGTGCCAGCAGCCGAAGGACCGGGGCCTACGAGCAGTACTTC.

In this sample, this clonotype turned up many times. The chain is built from TRBV7-9 and TRBJ2-5; TRBD1 aligns across 7 bases. CDR1 SEHNR and CDR2 FQNEAQ come from the germline V gene (reference sequence). The V segment lost 4 bases and the J segment 4 bases; nucleotides outside the gene matches: 3. The CDR3 spans 13 residues. CDR3 DNA: TGTGCCAGCAGCTCGGGACAGCGAGAGACCCAGTACTTC. Its translation: CASSSGQRETQYF.

The chain carries TRBV6-5 and TRBJ2-5; D possibly uses TRBD1 or TRBD2 (6 bases each). Germline values: CDR1 MNHEY, CDR2 SVGAGI. CDR3 length: 15 residues. V gave up 2 bases and J gave up 0 bases, with 10 bases separating them. This chain's CDR3 is CASSYRRGYQETQYF. DNA for the CDR3: TGTGCCAGCAGTTACAGGAGGGGGTACCAAGAGACCCAGTACTTC.

The CDR3 sequence: CAKGQTNTGELFF. The CDR3 DNA reads as TGTGCCAAGGGACAGACTAACACCGGGGAGCTGTTTTTT. The genes are TRBV7-9 and TRBJ2-2; 7 bases line up with TRBD1. This CDR3 is 13 amino acids long. Losses at the gene ends were 10 bases for V and 2 bases for J; bases not matched to a gene: 4. Germline lookup yields CDR1 SEHNR and CDR2 FQNEAQ (reference sequence).

The sample holds many counts of this clonotype. Being one base from a much bigger clone, this may be a read error. The rearrangement uses TRBV9 and TRBJ2-1; TRBD2 matches 8 bases. Germline V gene lookup returns CDR1 SGDLS and CDR2 YYNGEE. CDR3 length equals 13 residues. CDR3 coding DNA: TGTGCCAGCCGGGGGGGTAACAACAATGGGCAGTTCTTC. Its protein product is CASRGGNNNGQFF.

This clonotype was detected many times. V and J are TRBV20-1 and TRBJ2-4; a weak D match, TRBD1 (6 bases). CDR1 and CDR2 (germline): DFQATT, SNEGSKA (reference sequence). CDR3 length: 11 residues. V lost 4 bases and J 6 bases, leaving 7 bases between the germline ends. CDR3 loop: CSAMDRNIQYF. CDR3 in DNA: TGCAGTGCTATGGACAGAAACATTCAGTACTTC.

There are a few counts of this clonotype. This rearrangement joins TRBV11-2 to TRBJ2-1; D might be TRBD2 (6 bases). The CDR3 totals 15 residues. Germline CDR1 and CDR2: SGHAT and FQNNGV. The V end was cut by 5 bases, the J end by 7 bases, with 18 bases between. Written as DNA, the CDR3 is TGTGCCAGCAGCATGTTCTGGGGGGAACGGAATGAGCAGTTCTTC. Its translation is CASSMFWGERNEQFF.

This CDR3 reads CASRRTGAGTDTQYF. CDR3 nucleotide sequence: TGTGCCAGCAGGAGGACAGGGGCCGGCACAGATACGCAGTATTTT. The chain couples TRBV2 to TRBJ2-3; TRBD1 aligns across 9 bases. The V gene end was trimmed by 6 bases and the J gene end by 1 base; junction bases not matched to a gene: 5. CDR3 size: 15 residues. Germline CDR1 and CDR2: SNHLY and FYNNEI.

The chain joins TRBV30 to TRBJ2-7, with D maybe TRBD2 (5 bases). Germline values: CDR1 GTSNPN, CDR2 SVGIG (reference sequence). With 8 bases removed from V and 3 bases from J, the gap between germline ends came to 14 bases. The CDR3 sequence is 12 residues long. CDR3: CASDRGFYEQYF. CDR3 DNA sequence: TGTGCCAGCGACCGGGGATTCTACGAGCAGTACTTC.

This clonotype was recorded many times. The rearrangement uses TRBV7-9 and TRBJ2-1; 9 bases match TRBD2. CDR1 and CDR2 (germline): SEHNR, FQNEAQ (reference sequence). The CDR3 is 17 residues long. V was pared by 1 base and J by 1 base, with 5 bases of the junction left unmatched. The CDR3 region is CASSLVGLALSYNEQFF. CDR3 coding DNA: TGTGCCAGCAGCTTAGTCGGACTAGCGTTATCCTACAATGAGCAGTTCTTC.

As for this clonotype: The final CDR3 position lacks the conserved phenylalanine or tryptophan, pointing to a likely read error. The chain has TRBV6-1 and TRBJ2-4, with a weak D call TRBD2 (5 bases). Deletions cut 1 base from V and 8 bases from J, with 12 bases between. The germline CDR1 and CDR2 sequences are MNHNS and SASEGT. CDR3 length: 14 residues. The CDR3 is CASSEVSGGDIQYY. The CDR3 bases are TGTGCCAGCAGTGAAGTGAGCGGTGGCGACATTCAGTACTAC.

In its sample, this clonotype was seen many times. The chain recombines TRBV20-1 with TRBJ2-2; TRBD1 might be the D (5 bases). Germline values: CDR1 DFQATT, CDR2 SNEGSKA (reference sequence). V lost 1 base and J lost 1, with 13 bases in between. This CDR3 comprises 16 residues. CDR3 protein: CSARASGKMNTGELFF. DNA of the CDR3: TGCAGTGCTAGAGCTTCAGGGAAGATGAACACCGGGGAGCTGTTTTTT.

This clonotype was detected ten times or more. This rearrangement joins TRBV6-6 to TRBJ2-3, with 13 bases that match TRBD2. The CDR3 is 18 residues long. In germline, CDR1 is MNHNY, CDR2 SVGAGI (reference sequence). With 0 bases clipped from V and 6 bases from J, the junction kept 9 bases outside the gene matches. The CDR3, as DNA: TGTGCCAGCAGTTACTCCGGACTAGCGGGAGACGATCGGGATACGCAGTATTTT. It codes for CASSYSGLAGDDRDTQYF.

In its sample, this clonotype was seen many times. J is TRBJ2-5 and V is TRBV3-1; perhaps D is TRBD1 or TRBD2 (5 bases each). Germline V gene data show CDR1 as LGHDT and CDR2 as YNNKEL (reference sequence). This CDR3 region has 17 residues. Trimming took off 1 base at V and 2 bases at J, with 17 bases between the two ends. The CDR3 DNA reads TGTGCCAGCAGCCAAGCAAAGAGATTCGGGGCTCAAGAGACCCAGTACTTC. Translating it yields CASSQAKRFGAQETQYF.

This clonotype was seen ten or more times. The rearrangement links TRBV7-2 to TRBJ1-2; D unclear. This CDR3 has 14 residues. Germline lookup yields CDR1 SGHTA and CDR2 FQGNSA. Trimming removed 1 base from V and 3 bases from J, with 9 bases in between. The CDR3 region is CASSLGNSDYGYTF. CDR3 nucleotide sequence: TGTGCCAGCAGCTTAGGAAACTCTGACTATGGCTACACCTTC. Based on the CDR3 plus reference TRBV7-2 and TRBJ1-2, the full variable domain is GAGVSQSPSNKVTEKGKDVELRCDPISGHTALYWYRQSLGQGLEFLIYFQGNSAPDKSGLPSDRFSAERTGGSVSTLTIQRTQQEDSAVYLCASSLGNSDYGYTFGSGTRLTVV.

This clonotype came up many times. The rearrangement uses TRBV20-1 and TRBJ2-7, with D possibly being TRBD1 (6 bases). Germline V gives CDR1 DFQATT, CDR2 SNEGSKA (reference sequence). The CDR3 extends over 11 amino acids. Trimming stripped 7 bases from V and 2 bases from J, with 9 bases between. CDR3 sequence: CSVKGAYEQYF. The CDR3 coding sequence is TGCAGTGTTAAGGGGGCCTACGAGCAGTACTTC.

This clonotype was recorded many times. CDR3 sequence (DNA): TGTGCCAGCAGTAGGGCCACAGCGGGAGGTTACAATGAGCAGTTCTTC. Translating gives CASSRATAGGYNEQFF. This chain links TRBV12-3 or TRBV12-4 with TRBJ2-1; TRBD2 aligns across 9 bases. The CDR3 contains 16 residues. The V gene end was trimmed by 5 bases and the J gene end by 4 bases; junction bases not matched to a gene: 9.

This clonotype was counted ten times or more. The DNA of the CDR3 is TGCAGTGCTCGCCGAGGGGTGGAGAACACTGAAGCTTTCTTT. Its protein product is CSARRGVENTEAFF. The chain links TRBV20-1 to TRBJ1-1, with D perhaps matching TRBD1 (5 bases). The CDR3 totals 14 residues. Germline lookup yields CDR1 DFQATT and CDR2 SNEGSKA (reference sequence). V was cut by 5 bases and J by 1 base, with 14 bases left in between.

This clonotype was seen many times. J is TRBJ1-1 and V is TRBV20-1; 9 bases are a match to TRBD1. From germline, CDR1 is DFQATT and CDR2 SNEGSKA (reference sequence). The CDR3 loop spans 17 amino acids. The J segment lost 3 bases and the V segment lost 1 base, leaving 12 bases of the junction unmatched. CDR3: CSARGDRGKLGDTEAFF. The CDR3 region has the DNA TGCAGTGCTAGAGGAGACAGGGGGAAGCTTGGGGACACTGAAGCTTTCTTT.

Only a few counts were recorded for this clonotype. It differs at one base from a far larger clone, so likely a read error. The rearrangement uses TRBV7-3 and TRBJ1-4; 8 nucleotides line up with TRBD1. Judging by the DNA end, TRBJ2-3 fits better; the J call may be wrong. The CDR3 extends over 13 amino acids. In germline, CDR1 is SGHTA, CDR2 FQGTGA. CDR3 loop: CASSTDRAGTQYF. The CDR3 region has the DNA TGTGCCAGCAGCACGGACAGGGCAGGTACGCAGTATTTT.

This clonotype was recorded at least ten times. The gene calls are TRBV12-3 or TRBV12-4 and TRBJ1-1; TRBD1 aligns across 8 bases. The V and J ends lost 6 bases and 10 bases, in that order; junction bases with no gene match: 7. This CDR3 contains 12 residues. CDR3 amino acids: CASSPDRGGAFF. CDR3 bases: TGTGCCAGCAGCCCTGACAGGGGTGGAGCTTTCTTT.

The table lists this clonotype with a count of one. One junction end does not reproduce the germline sequence, and a read error may be involved. The rearrangement uses TRBV5-1 and TRBJ2-3; D may be TRBD1 or TRBD2 (6 bases each). The CDR3 is made up of 13 amino acids. Germline V lookup: CDR1 SGHRS, CDR2 YFSETQ. The CDR3 DNA reads as TGCGCTAGCGAAGGGGGGCGTGGAGATGCGCAGTATTTT. Translation gives CASEGGRGDAQYF.